Following are 9 T cell receptor beta chains from one sample sequenced in a study of Tregs in tolerant kidney transplant recipients. Profiling relied on immunoSEQ multiplex PCR, and the TCRdb table lists in-frame clones only, not all of them. Altogether some 250,000 clones are present, 80% to 85% being singletons, with the ten largest covering 0.64%. The specimen was CD4+ T cells from blood. These receptors all stem from a human donor in good health.

This chain connects TRBV6-5 to TRBJ2-7; a weak D match, TRBD1 (5 bases). This CDR3 is built from 14 residues. Deletions cut 4 bases from V and 0 bases from J, with 10 bases between. Germline CDR1 MNHEY, CDR2 SVGAGI. DNA for the CDR3: TGTGCCAGCAGTTTCAGACAGAGCTCCTACGAGCAGTACTTC. Translated: CASSFRQSSYEQYF.

This clone was counted between two and nine times. The V gene is TRBV2, the J gene TRBJ1-5; 8 nucleotides match TRBD1. The J segment lost 7 bases and the V segment lost 6 bases, leaving 5 bases of the junction unmatched. There are 13 residues in the CDR3. Germline CDR1 reads SNHLY; CDR2 reads FYNNEI. CDR3 loop: CASRQGQEQPQHF. CDR3 bases: TGTGCCAGCAGACAGGGACAGGAACAGCCCCAGCATTTT.

The chain links TRBV5-4 to TRBJ2-7; 8 nucleotides match TRBD1. The CDR3 sequence is 15 residues long. V was clipped by 0 bases and J by 3 bases; unmatched bases: 5. The germline V gene encodes CDR1 SGHNT and CDR2 YYREEE (reference sequence). The DNA for the CDR3 is TGTGCCAGCAGCTTGGCTGGGACAGGAATCTACGAGCAGTACTTC. Encoded protein: CASSLAGTGIYEQYF.

The rearrangement uses TRBV6-5 and TRBJ2-5; 7 nucleotides match TRBD2. The germline V gene encodes CDR1 MNHEY and CDR2 SVGAGI. V was clipped by 2 bases and J by 2 bases; unmatched bases: 5. The CDR3 consists of 15 residues. CDR3 residues: CASSYGREAQETQYF. The DNA of the CDR3 is TGTGCCAGCAGTTACGGCCGGGAGGCGCAAGAGACCCAGTACTTC.

The chain combines TRBV10-1 with TRBJ1-6, with TRBD1 matching 7 bases. Unmatched junction bases numbered 6, after V lost 3 bases and J lost 7 bases. The CDR3 loop spans 15 amino acids. Germline values: CDR1 WNHNN, CDR2 SYGVQD (reference sequence). The chain's CDR3 is CASSERQGSNSPLHF. DNA of the CDR3: TGCGCCAGCAGTGAACGACAGGGTAGCAATTCACCCCTCCACTTT.

The V and J genes are TRBV19 and TRBJ1-4; possibly TRBD1 for D (5 bases). Germline CDR1 is LNHDA and CDR2 is SQIVND (reference sequence). CDR3 length: 16 amino acids. Trimming took 1 base from V and 7 from J, leaving 16 bases between them. In nucleotides, the CDR3 is TGTGCCAGTAGTATAGCCGAGGGGCTCCCCGCTGAAAAACTGTTTTTT. Amino acid sequence: CASSIAEGLPAEKLFF.

The chain links TRBV18 to TRBJ2-7; weak D call: TRBD1 (7 bases). This CDR3 comprises 15 residues. Trimming removed 6 bases at V and 3 bases at J, with 18 bases between. Germline CDR1 KGHSH, CDR2 LQKENI. CDR3 in amino acids: CASSLDREDFYEQYF. CDR3 DNA sequence: TGTGCCAGCTCTCTAGACAGGGAGGACTTCTACGAGCAGTACTTC.

The V call is TRBV15, the J call TRBJ2-7; D could derive from TRBD1 or TRBD2 (5 bases each). The CDR3 spans 18 residues. V lost 1 base and J 0 bases, leaving 19 bases between the germline ends. CDR1 is LNHNV and CDR2 is YYDKDF in the germline V gene (reference sequence). For the CDR3, the DNA is TGTGCCACCAGCAGAGGGGGGATATTCTCTTCCCCCTCCTACGAGCAGTACTTC. This codes for CATSRGGIFSSPSYEQYF.

The chain uses TRBV19 and TRBJ2-5, with 9 nucleotides matching TRBD2. V was pared by 4 bases and J by 6 bases, with 9 bases of the junction left unmatched. This CDR3 has 15 residues. Germline CDR1 is LNHDA and CDR2 is SQIVND (reference sequence). The CDR3 DNA sequence: TGTGCCAGTAGTACTCAGGGACTAGCTCTAAAGACCCAGTACTTC. Translated, it gives CASSTQGLALKTQYF.